Listed here are 4 T cell receptor beta chains from one sample, sequenced in a study of beta chain features in type 1 diabetes. Their specific antigens are unknown. The study reverse transcribed the entire isolated RNA, so it sequenced expressed TCRB transcripts. Method: immunoSEQ multiplex PCR; TCRdb's copy keeps in-frame clones and lacks some. The top ten hold about 1% of the sample, which has nearly 350,000 clones, 9.3% seen once. Findings and caveats of the study: Type 1 diabetes patients had moderately but significantly shorter TCRB CDR3s in all four CD4+ subsets.

The material sequenced was central memory CD4+ T cells from blood. The receptors here all came from a man aged 30-40 years with type 1 diabetes.

The chain has TRBV30 and TRBJ2-5; the D gene could be TRBD1 or TRBD2 (7 bases each). The J call may be wrong; the DNA end is better matched by TRBJ2-7. CDR1 and CDR2 from the germline V gene are GTSNPN and SVGIG (reference sequence). The CDR3 is 13 amino acids. The CDR3 region has the DNA TGTGCCTTCCAGGGGGGGCATCCCGACGAGCAGTACTTC. Translation: CAFQGGHPDEQYF.

This sequence joins TRBV7-2 and TRBJ2-3, with 11 positions matching TRBD2. The length of the CDR3 is 15 residues. V lost 3 bases, J lost 1 base, and 0 bases stayed unmatched. Looked up from germline, CDR1 is SGHTA and CDR2 is FQGNSA. CDR3 region: CASSFSGGGTDTQYF. CDR3 bases: TGTGCCAGCAGCTTTAGCGGGGGGGGCACAGATACGCAGTATTTT.

A few counts support this clone. Its ends do not fully match the called genes, so a read error is possible. The J gene is TRBJ2-5, the V gene TRBV7-7; TRBD1 aligns across 9 bases. Germline values: CDR1 SSHAT, CDR2 FNYEAQ (reference sequence). The CDR3 runs 15 residues. CDR3: CASSFGTGHQETQYF. Written as DNA, the CDR3 is TGTGCTAGCAGCTTCGGGACAGGGCACCAAGAGACCCAGTACTTC.

V and J are TRBV19 and TRBJ1-2; TRBD1 matches at 10 bases. The germline V gene has CDR1 LNHDA and CDR2 SQIVND (reference sequence). The CDR3 totals 15 residues. The V gene end was trimmed by 3 bases and the J gene end by 6 bases; junction bases not matched to a gene: 7. The CDR3 region is CASSIDTGQGNGYTF. The CDR3 bases are TGTGCCAGTAGTATCGATACGGGACAGGGGAATGGCTACACCTTC.